One sample yielded the 32 T cell receptor beta chains listed below, sequenced in a study of blood T cell repertoires in COVID-19. The repertoire was sequenced with immunoSEQ multiplex PCR; TCRdb's copy has only in-frame clones and lacks some. This sample yields about 180,000 clones, of which roughly four fifths are seen a single time; around 8% belongs to the top ten. Sequenced sample: peripheral blood. These receptors came from a woman in her 70s with COVID-19, enrolled during active disease.

V usage is TRBV4-3 and J usage is TRBJ2-5, with 7 bases aligning to TRBD1. The CDR3 length is 15 residues. Trimming removed 4 bases from V and 3 bases from J; junction bases left unmatched: 8. Germline V gives CDR1 LGHNA, CDR2 YSLEER. This CDR3 reads CASSPSRQGKETQYF. The CDR3 nucleotides read TGCGCCAGCAGCCCCTCGCGACAGGGTAAAGAGACCCAGTACTTC.

The V gene is TRBV5-1, the J gene TRBJ1-2; the match to TRBD1 covers 7 bases. Trimming took 4 bases from V and 2 from J; bases not matched to a gene: 5. The CDR3 length is 14 residues. Germline V lookup: CDR1 SGHRS, CDR2 YFSETQ. Written as DNA, the CDR3 is TGCGCCAGCAGCCTTTCGACAGGGAACTATGGCTACACCTTC. As protein: CASSLSTGNYGYTF.

The chain carries TRBV10-2 and TRBJ1-1, with D unresolved. The V gene's germline CDR1 is WSHSY and CDR2 SAAADI. CDR3 length: 13 amino acids. The germline V and J ends were trimmed by 6 bases and 0 bases, with 8 bases remaining between them. CDR3 sequence reads: CASRQTLNTEAFF. CDR3 bases: TGCGCCAGCAGACAGACCTTGAACACTGAAGCTTTCTTT.

The chain uses TRBV19 and TRBJ2-3, with D unclear. The CDR3 spans 12 residues. V lost 8 bases and J 8 bases, leaving 14 bases between the germline ends. Germline CDR1 reads LNHDA; CDR2 reads SQIVND (reference sequence). CDR3 loop: CASLSRLSTQYF. Here the CDR3 DNA reads TGTGCCAGTTTGTCTAGGTTGAGTACGCAGTATTTT.

The chain has TRBV28 and TRBJ1-6; the match to TRBD1 covers 9 bases. There are 15 residues in the CDR3. V lost 6 bases, J lost 10 bases, and 10 bases stayed unmatched. Germline V CDR1 and CDR2: MDHEN, SYDVKM. CDR3 sequence: CASRDSGTGKSPLHF. As DNA, the CDR3 is TGTGCCAGCAGGGACTCCGGGACAGGGAAATCACCCCTCCACTTT.

The chain has TRBV4-3 and TRBJ1-5; D is unresolved. The CDR3 length is 15 residues. The V end was cut by 0 bases, the J end by 5 bases, with 11 bases between. Germline CDR1 LGHNA, CDR2 YSLEER. The CDR3 region is CASSQEFRRDQPQHF. The DNA of the CDR3 is TGCGCCAGCAGCCAAGAGTTCAGGCGAGATCAGCCCCAGCATTTT.

The V call is TRBV5-1, the J call TRBJ1-2, with a tentative D call TRBD1 (5 bases). Per the germline V gene, CDR1 is SGHRS and CDR2 is YFSETQ. Trimming left V 4 bases short and J 1 base short, with 8 bases between. The CDR3 length is 13 residues. The CDR3 here is CASSIDSNYGYTF. In DNA, the CDR3 is TGCGCCAGCAGCATCGACAGTAACTATGGCTACACCTTC.

The chain employs TRBV2 and TRBJ2-1; D is perhaps TRBD1 (6 bases). This CDR3 has 10 residues. From germline, CDR1 is SNHLY and CDR2 FYNNEI. Trimming removed 8 bases at V and 10 bases at J, with 9 bases between. Here the CDR3 reads CASGQSEQFF. The CDR3 DNA sequence: TGTGCCAGCGGACAGAGCGAGCAGTTCTTC.

This clone has more than one count but fewer than ten. The CDR3 DNA is TGTGCCAGCAGCGCCGCTCCGGGACACAACTACGAGCAGTACTTC. Translating gives CASSAAPGHNYEQYF. The chain combines TRBV9 with TRBJ2-7; D may be TRBD1 (6 bases). CDR1 and CDR2 from the germline V gene are SGDLS and YYNGEE. Trimming left V 3 bases short and J 3 bases short, with 16 bases between. CDR3 length: 15 residues.

The chain employs TRBV7-9 and TRBJ2-1; perhaps TRBD2 as D (5 bases). V gave up 1 base and J gave up 6 bases, with 19 bases separating them. Germline assignment: CDR1 SEHNR and CDR2 FQNEAQ (reference sequence). This CDR3 comprises 17 residues. The DNA of the CDR3 is TGTGCCAGCAGCTTAGGATTTAGCGCGACTTGGACCAATGAGCAGTTCTTC. Protein: CASSLGFSATWTNEQFF.

CDR3 sequence (DNA): TGTGCCTGGAGCAGGGAGGGTTGGAAGGACTATGGCTACACCTTC. Translating it yields CAWSREGWKDYGYTF. The chain is built from TRBV30 and TRBJ1-2; maybe TRBD1 (5 bases). This CDR3 has 15 amino acids. Germline V gene lookup returns CDR1 GTSNPN and CDR2 SVGIG (reference sequence). V was cut by 3 bases and J by 3 bases, with 17 bases left in between.

In its sample, this clone was seen a few times. This rearrangement joins TRBV3-1 (or the pseudogene TRBV3-2) to TRBJ2-5, with 8 bases fitting TRBD1. Trimming cost V 7 bases and J 4 bases; bases outside gene matches: 8. Germline V lookup: CDR1 LGHDT, CDR2 YNNKEL (reference sequence). This CDR3 has 14 residues. CDR3 in DNA: TGTGCCAGCACCTTCGGGACAGGAGCAGAGACCCAGTACTTC. Encoded protein: CASTFGTGAETQYF.

The chain couples TRBV3-1 (or the pseudogene TRBV3-2) to TRBJ1-4; tentatively, D is TRBD1 (5 bases). V dropped 4 bases and J dropped 8 bases, with 11 bases sitting between them. Germline lookup yields CDR1 LGHDT and CDR2 YNNKEL (reference sequence). This CDR3 is 13 amino acids long. The CDR3 here is CASSRIRGEKLFF. CDR3 nucleotides: TGTGCCAGCAGCCGTATCCGGGGGGAAAAACTGTTTTTT.

The chain combines TRBV7-8 with TRBJ1-1; TRBD1 is a possible D gene (5 bases). Germline assignment: CDR1 SGHVS and CDR2 FQNEAQ. Trimming removed 2 bases at V and 1 base at J, with 8 bases between. The CDR3 sequence is 14 residues long. The CDR3 sequence: CASSLRQGNTEAFF. Here the CDR3 DNA reads TGTGCCAGCAGCTTAAGGCAGGGGAACACTGAAGCTTTCTTT.

V is TRBV10-2 and J is TRBJ2-7; 8 positions agree with TRBD1. Germline V gene lookup returns CDR1 WSHSY and CDR2 SAAADI. CDR3 length: 14 residues. After removal of 5 bases from V and 2 bases from J, the junction contained 5 bases not matched to a gene. The CDR3 reads CASSPRDRPYEQYF. As DNA, the CDR3 is TGCGCCAGCAGTCCCCGGGACAGGCCCTACGAGCAGTACTTC.

The chain is built from TRBV24-1 and TRBJ1-6; 7 bases map to TRBD1. With 8 bases clipped from V and 9 bases from J, the junction kept 15 bases outside the gene matches. The CDR3 runs to 16 residues. Germline CDR1 and CDR2: KGHDR and SFDVKD. DNA of the CDR3: TGTGCCACCATCCTTCGGAAGGGGGCGAACAGTTCACCCCTCCACTTT. Translating gives CATILRKGANSSPLHF.

V is TRBV5-1 and J is TRBJ2-5; D might be TRBD1 (6 bases). The CDR3 is made up of 15 amino acids. Germline CDR1 SGHRS, CDR2 YFSETQ. V dropped 4 bases and J dropped 0 bases, with 13 bases sitting between them. In nucleotides, the CDR3 is TGCGCCAGCAGCCAAGTCCAGGGGTACCAAGAGACCCAGTACTTC. Protein: CASSQVQGYQETQYF.

The chain is built from TRBV27 and TRBJ1-2, with 9 bases aligning to TRBD1. The germline CDR1 and CDR2 sequences are MNHEY and SMNVEV (reference sequence). V trimming: 5 bases; J trimming: 8 bases; junction bases outside the gene matches: 6. The length of the CDR3 is 13 residues. The CDR3 DNA reads as TGTGCCAGCAGTCAACAGGGGGCGCGGGGCTACACCTTC. It translates to CASSQQGARGYTF.

The V and J genes are TRBV19 and TRBJ1-1; D remains ambiguous. Germline values: CDR1 LNHDA, CDR2 SQIVND (reference sequence). The ends were cut back, 3 bases at V and 4 bases at J, with 12 bases in the middle. This CDR3 is built from 14 residues. The CDR3 reads CASSIGFPGTEAFF. The CDR3 bases are TGTGCCAGTAGTATCGGATTTCCGGGCACTGAAGCTTTCTTT.

V and J are TRBV7-2 and TRBJ2-7; D might be TRBD1 (5 bases). The CDR3 contains 15 residues. V lost 1 base, J lost 2 bases, and 12 bases lay in between. CDR1 and CDR2 from the germline V gene are SGHTA and FQGNSA. The CDR3 coding sequence is TGTGCCAGCAGCTTAGGGTGGCAGGGTCCCTACGAGCAGTACTTC. As protein: CASSLGWQGPYEQYF. Full variable domain (rest looked up from reference TRBV7-2 and TRBJ2-7): GAGVSQSPSNKVTEKGKDVELRCDPISGHTALYWYRQSLGQGLEFLIYFQGNSAPDKSGLPSDRFSAERTGGSVSTLTIQRTQQEDSAVYLCASSLGWQGPYEQYFGPGTRLTVT.

The chain couples TRBV5-4 to TRBJ2-2; a weak D match, TRBD1 (6 bases). Trimming took off 2 bases at V and 0 bases at J, with 8 bases between the two ends. Germline-derived CDR1 and CDR2 are SGHNT and YYREEE (reference sequence). This CDR3 is built from 15 residues. CDR3 in amino acids: CASSLGTTNTGELFF. CDR3 sequence (DNA): TGTGCCAGCAGCTTAGGGACAACGAACACCGGGGAGCTGTTTTTT.

The gene calls are TRBV11-2 and TRBJ2-7; TRBD2 aligns across 12 bases. Germline assignment: CDR1 SGHAT and CDR2 FQNNGV. CDR3 length: 13 amino acids. After removal of 10 bases from V and 2 bases from J, the junction contained 3 bases not matched to a gene. This CDR3 is CATSGRAPYEQYF. The CDR3, as DNA: TGTGCCACTAGCGGGAGGGCGCCCTACGAGCAGTACTTC.

The rearrangement joins TRBV27 to TRBJ2-7, with 9 bases fitting TRBD1. The CDR3 consists of 15 residues. The J segment lost 5 bases and the V segment lost 6 bases, leaving 11 bases of the junction unmatched. Germline assignment: CDR1 MNHEY and CDR2 SMNVEV (reference sequence). In nucleotides, the CDR3 is TGTGCCAGCAGATTCTCGGGACAGGGTCTCGACGAGCAGTACTTC. Translated, it gives CASRFSGQGLDEQYF.

The chain links TRBV5-6 to TRBJ2-3; maybe TRBD1 (5 bases). V was trimmed by 4 bases and J by 0 bases, leaving 15 bases between them. Germline V CDR1 and CDR2: SGHDT, YYEEEE. The CDR3 totals 16 residues. The CDR3 region is CASSDRLFSSTDTQYF. The DNA of the CDR3 is TGTGCCAGCAGCGACAGACTGTTCTCTAGCACAGATACGCAGTATTTT.

The chain carries TRBV7-2 and TRBJ2-2, with D possibly TRBD1 on 6 matching bases. The length of the CDR3 is 15 residues. Trimming took off 1 base at V and 4 bases at J, with 10 bases between the two ends. CDR1 is SGHTA, CDR2 FQGNSA, per germline. CDR3 nucleotides: TGTGCCAGCAGCTTAGACAGGGCGGGCACCGGGGAGCTGTTTTTT. It specifies CASSLDRAGTGELFF.

This clone was counted between two and nine times. The chain couples TRBV7-7 to TRBJ2-7, with 8 nucleotides matching TRBD1. CDR1 SSHAT and CDR2 FNYEAQ come from the germline V gene (reference sequence). Trimming removed 5 bases from V and 5 bases from J; junction bases left unmatched: 5. The CDR3 totals 13 residues. The CDR3 DNA reads TGTGCCAGCAGCCCGGACAGGGACCACGAGCAGTACTTC. Amino acid sequence: CASSPDRDHEQYF.

J is TRBJ2-1 and V is TRBV3-1 (or the pseudogene TRBV3-2); possibly TRBD2 for D (6 bases). Germline CDR1 LGHDT, CDR2 YNNKEL (reference sequence). This CDR3 has 16 amino acids. Between the trimmed V and J ends, which lost 4 bases and 3 bases, there was a span of 16 bases. CDR3 sequence: CASSLLTSQVYNEQFF. CDR3 nucleotide sequence: TGTGCCAGCAGCCTCCTAACTAGCCAAGTCTACAATGAGCAGTTCTTC.

The chain recombines TRBV6-5 with TRBJ2-4, with 7 bases lining up with TRBD2. The germline gives CDR1 MNHEY, CDR2 SVGAGI. Trimming at V came to 8 bases and at J to 4 bases, leaving 2 bases not matched to a gene. This CDR3 has 12 amino acids. The CDR3 DNA reads as TGTGCCAGCGGGGGGGGTAAAAACATTCAGTACTTC. Translated: CASGGGKNIQYF.

The rearrangement joins TRBV7-6 to TRBJ2-5; D is unresolved. This CDR3 contains 11 residues. Germline CDR1 and CDR2: SGHVS and FNYEAQ. V dropped 3 bases and J dropped 5 bases, with 4 bases sitting between them. The CDR3 is CASSLYETQYF. In DNA form, the CDR3 reads TGTGCCAGCAGCTTGTATGAGACCCAGTACTTC.

J is TRBJ2-3 and V is TRBV6-5; 8 nucleotides line up with TRBD1. The V gene's germline CDR1 is MNHEY and CDR2 SVGAGI. The junction had 5 bases not matched to a gene; V was cut back by 6 bases and J by 6 bases. CDR3 length: 13 amino acids. CDR3 loop: CASRLTGVDTQYF. The CDR3 DNA sequence: TGTGCCAGCAGATTGACAGGGGTGGATACGCAGTATTTT.

This clone showed up just once. The chain employs TRBV10-2 and TRBJ1-2; TRBD1 might be the D (5 bases). CDR1 WSHSY and CDR2 SAAADI come from the germline V gene. V was pared by 3 bases and J by 7 bases, with 24 bases between. The CDR3 has 17 residues. CDR3: CASSEQGAIGQGSGYTF. The CDR3 DNA follows: TGCGCCAGCAGTGAACAAGGGGCTATTGGTCAGGGAAGTGGCTACACCTTC.

This chain joins TRBV7-9 and TRBJ1-2, with D hard to call. The germline CDR1 and CDR2 sequences are SEHNR and FQNEAQ (reference sequence). CDR3 length: 14 residues. V lost 2 bases and J lost 6, with 13 bases in between. As DNA, the CDR3 is TGTGCCAGCAGCTTAACATTGACCGGGGATGGCTACACCTTC. Translated, it gives CASSLTLTGDGYTF.